Below are 29 T cell receptor beta chains sequenced from a single sample in a study of T cell responses to AZD1222 COVID-19 vaccine. Profiling relied on immunoSEQ multiplex PCR, and the TCRdb table lists in-frame clones only, not all of them. The table lists some 150,000 clones, approximately 91% of them singletons, with 5.4% in the top ten. This specimen consisted of peripheral blood, obtained 28 days after the second dose of the MenACWY control vaccine. The receptors originated from an adult who received the MenACWY meningococcal vaccine as a control.

This chain joins TRBV19 and TRBJ2-1; D perhaps matches TRBD2 (6 bases). V dropped 6 bases and J dropped 6 bases, with 12 bases sitting between them. The germline V gene encodes CDR1 LNHDA and CDR2 SQIVND (reference sequence). This CDR3 is built from 13 residues. The CDR3, as DNA: TGTGCCAGTAGCATGGAGGGGTCCAATGAGCAGTTCTTC. Translation: CASSMEGSNEQFF.

The chain combines TRBV4-3 with TRBJ1-2, with TRBD1 as a possible D gene (5 bases). Germline CDR1 reads LGHNA; CDR2 reads YSLEER. The CDR3 extends over 14 amino acids. Trimming took 1 base from V and 6 from J, leaving 12 bases between them. This chain's CDR3 is CASSQVGTVDGYTF. The CDR3 coding sequence is TGCGCCAGCAGCCAAGTAGGGACGGTGGATGGCTACACCTTC.

The rearrangement links TRBV7-2 to TRBJ1-2, with TRBD1 matching over 7 bases. V shed 5 bases, J shed 2 bases, and the junction held 8 bases outside the gene matches. This CDR3 comprises 15 residues. Per germline, CDR1 SGHTA and CDR2 FQGNSA. CDR3 DNA sequence: TGTGCCAGCAGCCAAAATATCAGGGGGAACTATGGCTACACCTTC. It codes for CASSQNIRGNYGYTF.

The DNA for the CDR3 is TGTGCCAGCACTACTAACTATGGCTACACCTTC. Its protein product is CASTTNYGYTF. The chain is built from TRBV12-3 or TRBV12-4 and TRBJ1-2; D uncertain. Trimming removed 7 bases at V and 0 bases at J, with 3 bases between. The CDR3 totals 11 residues.

The sample holds one count of this clone. The rearrangement links TRBV20-1 to TRBJ2-1; D gene uncertain. The CDR3 runs to 11 residues. Germline CDR1 DFQATT, CDR2 SNEGSKA (reference sequence). V was trimmed by 2 bases and J by 4 bases, leaving 3 bases between them. CDR3 DNA: TGCAGTGCTAGACTTTACAATGAGCAGTTCTTC. Translation gives CSARLYNEQFF.

The chain links TRBV30 to TRBJ1-4, with a tentative D call TRBD1 (6 bases). This CDR3 region has 12 residues. The V gene lost 3 bases and the J gene lost 8 bases, with 10 bases spanning the gap. Germline V gene lookup returns CDR1 GTSNPN and CDR2 SVGIG (reference sequence). CDR3 protein: CAWRTGYEKLFF. CDR3 bases: TGTGCCTGGAGGACAGGTTACGAAAAACTGTTTTTT. Variable domain in full (rest from reference TRBV30 and TRBJ1-4): SQTIHQWPATLVQPVGSPLSLECTVEGTSNPNLYWYRQAAGRGLQLLFYSVGIGQISSEVPQNLSASRPQDRQFILSSKKLLLSDSGFYLCAWRTGYEKLFFGSGTQLSVL.

The V and J genes are TRBV7-9 and TRBJ1-1, with D tentatively TRBD1 (5 bases). The CDR3 loop spans 13 amino acids. Germline V gene data show CDR1 as SEHNR and CDR2 as FQNEAQ (reference sequence). V lost 5 bases to trimming and J lost 11 bases, with 18 bases between them. The CDR3 sequence: CASSNNPGGEAFF. For the CDR3, the DNA is TGTGCCAGCAGCAACAACCCTGGGGGAGAGGCTTTCTTT.

The chain combines TRBV5-1 with TRBJ2-7; D call uncertain. CDR3 length: 14 residues. Between the trimmed V and J ends, which lost 0 bases and 2 bases, there was a span of 9 bases. Germline V gene sequence: CDR1 SGHRS, CDR2 YFSETQ. Here the CDR3 DNA reads TGCGCCAGCAGCTTGGTTCCCTCGGCCTACGAGCAGTACTTC. This translates into CASSLVPSAYEQYF.

The chain uses TRBV6-2 or TRBV6-3 and TRBJ1-5; TRBD1 aligns across 9 bases. Trimming took 2 bases from V and 5 from J; bases not matched to a gene: 7. Germline V CDR1 and CDR2: MNHEY, SVGEGT. CDR3 length: 16 residues. As DNA, the CDR3 is TGTGCCAGCAGTTACCCCCGGACAGGGGAAGATCAGCCCCAGCATTTT. Translation: CASSYPRTGEDQPQHF.

The CDR3 sequence is CATQKDLNTEAFF. The CDR3 coding sequence is TGTGCCACCCAAAAGGACCTGAACACTGAAGCTTTCTTT. The chain carries TRBV6-5 and TRBJ1-1; D gene uncertain. Trimming removed 10 bases at V and 0 bases at J, with 12 bases between. CDR3 length: 13 amino acids. Germline CDR1 is MNHEY and CDR2 is SVGAGI.

The chain couples TRBV28 to TRBJ2-4; the D is unclear. Deletions cut 4 bases from V and 0 bases from J, with 13 bases between. CDR3 length equals 16 residues. The V gene's germline CDR1 is MDHEN and CDR2 SYDVKM. The CDR3 reads CASSYPLWEAKNIQYF. DNA of the CDR3: TGTGCCAGCAGTTACCCCCTGTGGGAAGCCAAAAACATTCAGTACTTC.

This chain connects TRBV6-4 to TRBJ2-1, with 8 nucleotides matching TRBD2. With 2 bases clipped from V and 9 bases from J, the junction kept 12 bases outside the gene matches. The CDR3 has 16 residues. Germline assignment: CDR1 MRHNA and CDR2 SNTAGT. In DNA, the CDR3 is TGTGCCAGCAGTGACCAGCCGGGACTAGGGATGGGTGAGCAGTTCTTC. Its translation is CASSDQPGLGMGEQFF.

The genes are TRBV3-1 (or the pseudogene TRBV3-2) and TRBJ1-1; TRBD1 matches at 9 bases. The V gene's germline CDR1 is LGHDT and CDR2 YNNKEL (reference sequence). Unmatched junction bases numbered 7, after V lost 1 base and J lost 7 bases. The CDR3 extends over 15 amino acids. CDR3 DNA sequence: TGTGCCAGCAGCCAAGTGGACAGGGGATTTATTGAAGCTTTCTTT. It codes for CASSQVDRGFIEAFF.

Only one count was recorded for this clone. In DNA form, the CDR3 reads TGCGCCAGCAGCACGGAGGGACAGACTAACACTGAAGCTTTCTTT. This translates into CASSTEGQTNTEAFF. The rearrangement links TRBV5-1 to TRBJ1-1; 7 bases are shared with TRBD1. CDR1 is SGHRS and CDR2 is YFSETQ in the germline V gene. The CDR3 runs 15 residues. Trimming took 4 bases from V and 2 from J; bases not matched to a gene: 8.

A single count supports this clone. The rearrangement uses TRBV20-1 and TRBJ2-7, with D perhaps TRBD1 (6 bases). The CDR3 spans 11 residues. V lost 2 bases to trimming and J lost 6 bases, with 8 bases between them. CDR1 and CDR2 from the germline V gene are DFQATT and SNEGSKA (reference sequence). The CDR3: CSARWTAEQYF. CDR3 DNA sequence: TGCAGTGCTAGATGGACAGCCGAGCAGTACTTC.

The genes are TRBV29-1 and TRBJ1-1; 9 positions agree with TRBD1. The CDR3 runs 16 residues. The V gene's germline CDR1 is SQVTM and CDR2 ANQGSEA. Losses at the gene ends were 4 bases for V and 0 bases for J; bases not matched to a gene: 9. CDR3 bases: TGCAGCGTTGTGACCTGGGACAGGGCTATGAACACTGAAGCTTTCTTT. Translating it yields CSVVTWDRAMNTEAFF.

The chain carries TRBV4-2 and TRBJ2-2, with 12 bases aligning to TRBD1. V trimming: 3 bases; J trimming: 7 bases; junction bases outside the gene matches: 12. The length of the CDR3 is 18 residues. The germline V gene encodes CDR1 LGHNA and CDR2 YNFKEQ. CDR3 sequence: CASSQYGTGGESVGELFF. The CDR3 DNA reads TGTGCCAGCAGCCAGTACGGGACAGGGGGCGAATCGGTCGGGGAGCTGTTTTTT.

This chain uses TRBV6-5 with TRBJ1-2, with D possibly being TRBD1 (5 bases). This CDR3 is 12 amino acids long. Trimming took 2 bases from V and 8 from J, leaving 9 bases between them. Germline assignment: CDR1 MNHEY and CDR2 SVGAGI. In DNA form, the CDR3 reads TGTGCCAGCAGTTACAGGGGCTACGGCTACACCTTC. Its translation: CASSYRGYGYTF.

This clone was seen repeatedly, ten times or more. Distinct nucleotide sequences in the sample also encode this CDR3. The CDR3 is CASSGDGSSYEQYF. The CDR3 DNA follows: TGTGCCAGCAGCGGAGACGGGAGCTCCTACGAGCAGTACTTC. The V call is TRBV9, the J call TRBJ2-7; D perhaps matches TRBD2 (6 bases). Germline CDR1 and CDR2: SGDLS and YYNGEE. The ends were cut back, 3 bases at V and 0 bases at J, with 10 bases in the middle. The CDR3 contains 14 residues.

The chain joins TRBV7-2 to TRBJ2-2; 14 bases agree with TRBD2. The CDR3 length is 15 residues. Per the germline V gene, CDR1 is SGHTA and CDR2 is FQGNSA. With 3 bases clipped from V and 7 bases from J, the junction kept 1 base outside the gene matches. As DNA, the CDR3 is TGTGCCAGCAGCTTGACTAGCGGGAGGGACGGGGAGCTGTTTTTT. Protein: CASSLTSGRDGELFF.

The rearrangement joins TRBV19 to TRBJ1-2; D gene ambiguous. Per the germline V gene, CDR1 is LNHDA and CDR2 is SQIVND (reference sequence). The CDR3 spans 13 residues. The V end was cut by 3 bases, the J end by 8 bases, with 13 bases between. The CDR3 DNA reads as TGTGCCAGTAGTATCCTTCGGGGTGGGGGCTACACCTTC. Translation: CASSILRGGGYTF.

The chain combines TRBV19 with TRBJ2-5, with D perhaps matching TRBD2 (7 bases). In germline, CDR1 is LNHDA, CDR2 SQIVND (reference sequence). Trimming cost V 3 bases and J 4 bases, with 15 bases left between them. This CDR3 is 15 amino acids long. The CDR3 DNA reads as TGTGCCAGTAGTATGAGGGGGGGCCCGGGAGAGACCCAGTACTTC. Encoded protein: CASSMRGGPGETQYF.

This clone was detected once. The rearrangement joins TRBV3-1 (or the pseudogene TRBV3-2) to TRBJ2-1; TRBD2 matches 10 bases. The CDR3 has 16 residues. With 0 bases clipped from V and 8 bases from J, the junction kept 7 bases outside the gene matches. Germline CDR1 LGHDT, CDR2 YNNKEL (reference sequence). The CDR3 protein is CASSQDRLAGLDEQFF. Here the CDR3 DNA reads TGTGCCAGCAGCCAAGATAGACTAGCGGGTCTCGATGAGCAGTTCTTC.

The chain has TRBV29-1 and TRBJ2-3; the D gene could be TRBD1 or TRBD2 (6 bases each). The length of the CDR3 is 14 residues. CDR1 and CDR2 from the germline V gene are SQVTM and ANQGSEA. The V and J ends lost 4 bases and 2 bases respectively, with 13 bases between them. CDR3 bases: TGCAGCGTTGGTTTCGGGGGCGCCACAGATACGCAGTATTTT. It translates to CSVGFGGATDTQYF.

The chain joins TRBV3-1 (or the pseudogene TRBV3-2) to TRBJ2-1; 7 positions agree with TRBD1. Germline V CDR1 and CDR2: LGHDT, YNNKEL (reference sequence). This CDR3 comprises 17 residues. V lost 5 bases to trimming and J lost 2 bases; unmatched junction nucleotides: 12. As DNA, the CDR3 is TGTGCCAGCAGCGCCGATATAACGGACAGGACCTACAATGAGCAGTTCTTC. It translates to CASSADITDRTYNEQFF.

The rearrangement links TRBV5-6 to TRBJ2-5; TRBD2 aligns across 8 bases. The germline gives CDR1 SGHDT, CDR2 YYEEEE. The junction had 8 bases not matched to a gene; V was cut back by 3 bases and J by 4 bases. The CDR3 is made up of 15 amino acids. The CDR3 bases are TGTGCCAGCAGCTCCGGGAGGGCGAGCGGAGAGACCCAGTACTTC. Amino acid sequence: CASSSGRASGETQYF.

The gene calls are TRBV6-2 or TRBV6-3 and TRBJ2-7; 7 nucleotides match TRBD1. The CDR3 has 14 amino acids. V was pared by 6 bases and J by 2 bases, with 7 bases of the junction left unmatched. CDR1 is MNHEY and CDR2 is SVGEGT in the germline V gene. The CDR3 sequence: CASSPNRGAYEQYF. The CDR3 region has the DNA TGTGCCAGCAGCCCTAACAGGGGAGCCTACGAGCAGTACTTC.

V is TRBV7-8 and J is TRBJ1-2, with 9 bases aligning to TRBD1. V gave up 5 bases and J gave up 7 bases; unmatched junction bases: 11. CDR1 and CDR2 (germline): SGHVS, FQNEAQ. CDR3 length: 15 amino acids. The CDR3 DNA sequence: TGTGCCAGCAGCCTGAGCTTACAGGGGGCGCGTGGCTACACCTTC. Translating it yields CASSLSLQGARGYTF.

The chain recombines TRBV7-9 with TRBJ1-1; D is undetermined. CDR1 and CDR2 (germline): SEHNR, FQNEAQ (reference sequence). This CDR3 region has 14 residues. The V gene lost 5 bases and the J gene lost 0 bases, with 10 bases spanning the gap. CDR3 amino acids: CASSPGRLNTEAFF. CDR3 sequence (DNA): TGTGCCAGCAGCCCCGGACGGTTGAACACTGAAGCTTTCTTT.